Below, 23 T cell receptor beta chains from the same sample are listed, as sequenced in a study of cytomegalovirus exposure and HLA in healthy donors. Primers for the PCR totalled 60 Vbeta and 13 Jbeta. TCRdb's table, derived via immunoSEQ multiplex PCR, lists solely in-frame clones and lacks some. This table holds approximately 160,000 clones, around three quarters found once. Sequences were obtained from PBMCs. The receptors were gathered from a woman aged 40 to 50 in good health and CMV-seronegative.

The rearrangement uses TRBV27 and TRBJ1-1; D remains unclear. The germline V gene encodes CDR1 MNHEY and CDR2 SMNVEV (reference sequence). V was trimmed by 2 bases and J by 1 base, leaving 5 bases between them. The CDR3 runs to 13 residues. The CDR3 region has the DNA TGTGCCAGCAGTTTAATCGGGAACACTGAAGCTTTCTTT. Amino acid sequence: CASSLIGNTEAFF.

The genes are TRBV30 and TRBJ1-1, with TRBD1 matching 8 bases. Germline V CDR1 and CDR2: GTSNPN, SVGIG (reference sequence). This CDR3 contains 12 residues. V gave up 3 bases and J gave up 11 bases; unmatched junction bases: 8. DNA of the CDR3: TGTGCCTGGAGCCTCCAGGGGGCGAGGGCTTTCTTT. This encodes CAWSLQGARAFF.

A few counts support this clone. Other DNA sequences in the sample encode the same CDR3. CDR3 loop: CASSLQGAGNTEAFF. In nucleotides, the CDR3 is TGCGCCAGCAGCTTACAGGGGGCGGGGAACACTGAAGCTTTCTTT. The chain uses TRBV5-1 and TRBJ1-1; 9 bases are shared with TRBD1. V lost 2 bases, J lost 1 base, and 3 bases stayed unmatched. Germline V CDR1 and CDR2: SGHRS, YFSETQ. The CDR3 is 15 residues long.

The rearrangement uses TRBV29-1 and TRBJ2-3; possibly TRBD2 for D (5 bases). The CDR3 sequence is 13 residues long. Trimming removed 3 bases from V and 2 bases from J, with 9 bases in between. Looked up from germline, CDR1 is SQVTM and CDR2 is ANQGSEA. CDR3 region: CSVEGRATDTQYF. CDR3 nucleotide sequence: TGCAGCGTTGAGGGGAGAGCCACAGATACGCAGTATTTT.

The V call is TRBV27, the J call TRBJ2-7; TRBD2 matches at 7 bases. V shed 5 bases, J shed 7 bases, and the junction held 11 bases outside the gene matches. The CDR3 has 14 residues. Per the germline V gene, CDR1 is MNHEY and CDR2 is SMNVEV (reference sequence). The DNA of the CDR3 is TGTGCCAGCAGTCCCTGGGGGGAGGGTCAAGAGCAGTACTTC. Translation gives CASSPWGEGQEQYF.

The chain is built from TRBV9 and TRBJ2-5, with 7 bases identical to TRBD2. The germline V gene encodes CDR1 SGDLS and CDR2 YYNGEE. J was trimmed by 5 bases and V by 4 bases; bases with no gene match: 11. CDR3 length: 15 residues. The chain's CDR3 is CASSLGTVGGETQYF. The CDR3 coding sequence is TGTGCCAGCAGCCTCGGGACGGTGGGGGGGGAGACCCAGTACTTC.

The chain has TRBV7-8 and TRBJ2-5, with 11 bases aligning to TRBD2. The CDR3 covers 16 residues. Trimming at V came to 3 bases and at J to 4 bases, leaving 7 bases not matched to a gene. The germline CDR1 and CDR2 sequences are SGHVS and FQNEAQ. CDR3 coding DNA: TGTGCCAGCAGCTTCAGGACTAGCGGGCGGGGAGAGACCCAGTACTTC. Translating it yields CASSFRTSGRGETQYF.

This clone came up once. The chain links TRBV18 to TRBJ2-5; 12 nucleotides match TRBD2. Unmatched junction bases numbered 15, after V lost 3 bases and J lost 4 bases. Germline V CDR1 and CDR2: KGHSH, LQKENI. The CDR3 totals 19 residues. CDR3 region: CASSPILAGGSRGGETQYF. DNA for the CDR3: TGTGCCAGCTCACCTATACTAGCGGGAGGATCCAGGGGCGGAGAGACCCAGTACTTC.

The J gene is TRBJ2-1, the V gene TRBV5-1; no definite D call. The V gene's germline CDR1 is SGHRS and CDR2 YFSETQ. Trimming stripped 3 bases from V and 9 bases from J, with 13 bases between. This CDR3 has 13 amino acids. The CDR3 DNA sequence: TGCGCCAGCAGCTCTGGTTTATCGGGTGAGCAGTTCTTC. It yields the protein CASSSGLSGEQFF.

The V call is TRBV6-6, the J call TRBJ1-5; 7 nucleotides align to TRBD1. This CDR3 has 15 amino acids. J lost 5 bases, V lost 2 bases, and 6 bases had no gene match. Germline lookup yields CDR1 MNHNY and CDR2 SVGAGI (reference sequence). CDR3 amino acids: CASSYRDSLDQPQHF. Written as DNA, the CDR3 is TGTGCCAGCAGTTACCGGGACAGTCTAGATCAGCCCCAGCATTTT.

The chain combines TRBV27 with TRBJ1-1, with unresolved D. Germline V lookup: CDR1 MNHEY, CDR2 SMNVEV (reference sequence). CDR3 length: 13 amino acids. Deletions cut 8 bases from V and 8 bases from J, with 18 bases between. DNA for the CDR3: TGTGCCAGCTATCCTACTAGCGGGTTGGAAGCTTTCTTT. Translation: CASYPTSGLEAFF.

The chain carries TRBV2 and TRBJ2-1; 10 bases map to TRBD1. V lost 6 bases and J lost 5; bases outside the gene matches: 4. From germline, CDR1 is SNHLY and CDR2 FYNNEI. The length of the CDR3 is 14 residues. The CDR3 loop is CASSRDRGDNEQFF. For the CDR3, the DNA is TGTGCCAGCAGCCGGGACAGGGGTGACAATGAGCAGTTCTTC.

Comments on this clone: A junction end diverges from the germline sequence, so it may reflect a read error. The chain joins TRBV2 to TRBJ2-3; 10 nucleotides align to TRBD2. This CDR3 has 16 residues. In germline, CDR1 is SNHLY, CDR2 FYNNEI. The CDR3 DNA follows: TGTGCCAGCACCCATGGGACTAGCGAGAGCACAGATACACAGTATTTT. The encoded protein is CASTHGTSESTDTQYF.

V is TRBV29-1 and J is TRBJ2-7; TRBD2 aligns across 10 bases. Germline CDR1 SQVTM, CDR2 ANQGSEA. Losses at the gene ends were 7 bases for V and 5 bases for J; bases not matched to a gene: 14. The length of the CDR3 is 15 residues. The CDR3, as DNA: TGCAGCGCTTTAGGAGCGGGAGGGGAGGGCCACGAGCAGTACTTC. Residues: CSALGAGGEGHEQYF.

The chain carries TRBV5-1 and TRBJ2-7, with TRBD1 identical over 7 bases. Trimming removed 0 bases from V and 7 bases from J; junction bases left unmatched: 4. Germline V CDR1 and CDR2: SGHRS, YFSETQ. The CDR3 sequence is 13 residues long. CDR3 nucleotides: TGCGCCAGCAGCTTGGAACAGGGGCTAGAGCAGTACTTC. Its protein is CASSLEQGLEQYF.

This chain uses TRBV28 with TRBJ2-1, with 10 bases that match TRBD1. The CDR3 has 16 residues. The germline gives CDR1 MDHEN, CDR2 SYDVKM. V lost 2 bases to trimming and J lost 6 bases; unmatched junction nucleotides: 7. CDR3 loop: CASSLGGTGDFNEQFF. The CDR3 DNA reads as TGTGCCAGCAGTTTAGGGGGGACAGGGGATTTCAATGAGCAGTTCTTC.

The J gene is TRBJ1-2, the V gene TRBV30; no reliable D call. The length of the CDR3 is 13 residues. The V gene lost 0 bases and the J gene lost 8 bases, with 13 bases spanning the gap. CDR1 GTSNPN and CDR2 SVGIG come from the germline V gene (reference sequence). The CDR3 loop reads CAWSVPLGSGYTF. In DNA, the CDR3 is TGTGCCTGGAGTGTACCCCTGGGGAGCGGCTACACCTTC.

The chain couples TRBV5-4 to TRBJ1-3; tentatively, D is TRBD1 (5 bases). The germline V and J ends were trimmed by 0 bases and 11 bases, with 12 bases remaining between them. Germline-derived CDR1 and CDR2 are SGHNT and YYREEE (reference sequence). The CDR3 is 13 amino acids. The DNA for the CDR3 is TGTGCCAGCAGCTTGGAGGGGCAGGGTGCCATATATTTT. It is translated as CASSLEGQGAIYF.

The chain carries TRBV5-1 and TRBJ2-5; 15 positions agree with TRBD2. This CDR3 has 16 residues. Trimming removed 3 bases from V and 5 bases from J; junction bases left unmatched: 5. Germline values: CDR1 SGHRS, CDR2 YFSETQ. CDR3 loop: CASSYGLAGGGETQYF. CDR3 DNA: TGCGCCAGCAGCTACGGACTAGCGGGAGGGGGGGAGACCCAGTACTTC.

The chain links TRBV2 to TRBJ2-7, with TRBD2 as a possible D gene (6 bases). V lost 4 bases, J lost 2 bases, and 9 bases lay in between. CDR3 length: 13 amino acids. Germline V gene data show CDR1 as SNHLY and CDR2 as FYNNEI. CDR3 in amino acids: CASSVEGPYEQYF. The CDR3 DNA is TGTGCCAGCAGTGTGGAGGGACCCTACGAGCAGTACTTC.

The CDR3 loop reads CASSLGGLSGANVLTF. The CDR3 coding sequence is TGTGCCAGCAGCTTGGGGGGGCTCTCTGGGGCCAACGTCCTGACTTTC. The V gene is TRBV5-4, the J gene TRBJ2-6, with a tentative D call TRBD1 (6 bases). V lost 0 bases and J 0 bases, leaving 7 bases between the germline ends. The CDR3 is made up of 16 amino acids. Germline V gene lookup returns CDR1 SGHNT and CDR2 YYREEE (reference sequence).

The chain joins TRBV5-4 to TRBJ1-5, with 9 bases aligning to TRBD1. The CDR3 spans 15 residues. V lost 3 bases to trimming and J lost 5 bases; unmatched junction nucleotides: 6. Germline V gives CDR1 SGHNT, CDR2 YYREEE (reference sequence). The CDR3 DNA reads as TGTGCCAGCAGCTCGGACAGGGGCCTACATCAGCCCCAGCATTTT. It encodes CASSSDRGLHQPQHF.

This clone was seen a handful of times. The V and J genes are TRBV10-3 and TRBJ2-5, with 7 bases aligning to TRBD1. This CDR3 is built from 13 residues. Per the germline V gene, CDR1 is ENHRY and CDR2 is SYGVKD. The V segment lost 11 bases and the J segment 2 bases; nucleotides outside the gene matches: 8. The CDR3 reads CAVQGTDQETQYF. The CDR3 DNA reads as TGTGCCGTACAGGGGACAGATCAAGAGACCCAGTACTTC.